This T cell receptor (beta chain) is drawn from a study of CD8 T cells in ankylosing spondylitis. General study points: Earlier reports found some motif variants in synovial fluid and blood in reactive arthritis. Within ankylosing spondylitis blood, a TCR beta motif made up of several highly homologous variants appeared to be characteristic.

Many counts were recorded for this clonotype. Antigen specificity is unknown. As the method for making TCR beta libraries, quantitative 5'-RACE with molecular barcodes was used. TCRdb independently ran MiXCR on the 5' RACE reads; one entry per CDR3 protein. The sample lists around 53,000 distinct CDR3 sequences; 6.5% to 8% were seen once. Sequencing was done on a sample of blood, either unsorted or a sorted T cell fraction (not recorded which). The receptor comes from a female donor with ankylosing spondylitis or in good health (not recorded which).

The CDR3 region is CASSLEGPSYNEQFF. CDR3 coding DNA: TGCGCCAGCAGCTTAGAGGGTCCCTCCTACAATGAGCAGTTCTTC. The chain recombines TRBV5-1 with TRBJ2-1; perhaps TRBD2 as D (5 bases). The germline gives CDR1 SGHRS, CDR2 YFSETQ. The V end lost 2 bases, the J end lost 0 bases, and 9 bases lay between the germline ends. The CDR3 extends over 15 amino acids.